Listed here are 14 T cell receptor beta chains from one sample, sequenced in a study of Ad26.COV2.S vaccination and SARS-CoV-2 variants. Treatment noted: approximately 18 received Ad26.COV2.S at low or high dose, single or two shots; several received placebo; per-sample allocation not given. Specimen acquisition occurred on day 63 following the initial vaccine or placebo injection. Sequencing was performed with immunoSEQ multiplex PCR; in TCRdb, only in-frame clones are kept and a portion is missing. The sample shows 290,000 or so clones, approximately 89% of them seen only once. The input for sequencing was peripheral blood, taken in a trial of Ad26.COV2.S vaccine versus placebo. The receptors derive from a person between 18 and 65 years old who received the Ad26.COV2.S COVID-19 vaccine or a placebo.

This chain uses TRBV9 with TRBJ2-7; tentative D call: TRBD2 (6 bases). This CDR3 has 14 residues. Germline V gene data show CDR1 as SGDLS and CDR2 as YYNGEE. Trimming shortened V by 4 bases and J by 1 base, and 12 bases separated the two germline ends. The CDR3 here is CASSPGLGSYEQYF. CDR3 sequence (DNA): TGTGCCAGCAGCCCGGGACTGGGTTCCTACGAGCAGTACTTC.

CDR3 DNA sequence: TGTGCCAGCAGCCTCACAGGGGATGGGCCTAACTATGGCTACACCTTC. The encoded protein is CASSLTGDGPNYGYTF. This chain uses TRBV7-2 with TRBJ1-2, with TRBD1 matching over 7 bases. With V trimmed by 5 bases and J by 0 bases, 9 bases remained unmatched. Germline CDR1 and CDR2: SGHTA and FQGNSA. The CDR3 has 16 amino acids.

The chain carries TRBV18 and TRBJ2-7; the D gene could be TRBD1 or TRBD2 (5 bases each). The CDR3 is made up of 12 amino acids. Germline CDR1 KGHSH, CDR2 LQKENI. Trimming left V 3 bases short and J 5 bases short, with 8 bases between. Written as DNA, the CDR3 is TGTGCCAGCTCACCGCTGGGGGACGAGCAGTACTTC. It yields the protein CASSPLGDEQYF.

V gene TRBV6-1 combines with J gene TRBJ1-2; D gene unclear. CDR1 MNHNS and CDR2 SASEGT come from the germline V gene. Trimming pared 1 base from V and 4 bases from J, leaving 10 bases between. The CDR3 extends over 14 amino acids. The CDR3 DNA follows: TGTGCCAGCAGTGAAGGAGGATACATCTATGGCTACACCTTC. It is translated as CASSEGGYIYGYTF.

The table lists this clone with a count of one. This chain uses TRBV6-5 with TRBJ2-4; no reliable D call. This CDR3 has 14 residues. V was trimmed by 4 bases and J by 2 bases, leaving 9 bases between them. Germline lookup yields CDR1 MNHEY and CDR2 SVGAGI. CDR3 nucleotide sequence: TGTGCCAGCAGTTTGGGTGGGACCAAAAACATTCAGTACTTC. The encoded protein is CASSLGGTKNIQYF.

The V gene is TRBV10-3, the J gene TRBJ2-3, with a tentative D call TRBD1 (6 bases). V shed 4 bases and J shed 5 bases, with 7 bases lying between them. CDR3 size: 12 residues. Germline CDR1 reads ENHRY; CDR2 reads SYGVKD. CDR3 protein: CAISVRGDTQYF. CDR3 nucleotides: TGTGCCATCAGTGTCAGGGGAGATACGCAGTATTTT.

This clone was detected many times. The chain combines TRBV6-4 with TRBJ2-3; possible D gene TRBD2, 7 bases. The CDR3 has 16 residues. The V gene lost 0 bases and the J gene lost 2 bases, with 12 bases spanning the gap. CDR1 and CDR2 (germline): MRHNA, SNTAGT. DNA of the CDR3: TGTGCCAGCAGTGACTCGAGGGGGGGACCCACAGATACGCAGTATTTT. It specifies CASSDSRGGPTDTQYF.

This chain joins TRBV6-5 and TRBJ1-4; D is unclear. The CDR3 is 14 amino acids. From germline, CDR1 is MNHEY and CDR2 SVGAGI. V lost 7 bases, J lost 11 bases, and 20 bases lay in between. This CDR3 is CASTTSEPMGKLFF. The DNA of the CDR3 is TGTGCCAGCACCACCTCCGAGCCGATGGGGAAACTGTTTTTT.

A single count supports this clone. Other nucleotide sequences in the sample specify the same CDR3. The chain has TRBV7-9 and TRBJ1-1; D uncertain. The CDR3 is 14 residues long. Trimming took off 1 base at V and 1 base at J, with 7 bases between the two ends. In germline, CDR1 is SEHNR, CDR2 FQNEAQ (reference sequence). The CDR3 here is CASSLVRENTEAFF. The CDR3 DNA follows: TGTGCCAGCAGCTTAGTAAGAGAGAACACTGAAGCTTTCTTT.

V and J are TRBV5-4 and TRBJ2-1, with TRBD2 as a possible D gene (6 bases). The CDR3 sequence is 15 residues long. Per the germline V gene, CDR1 is SGHNT and CDR2 is YYREEE (reference sequence). V was pared by 4 bases and J by 8 bases, with 19 bases between. The CDR3 coding sequence is TGTGCCAGCAGCGCAGACCCCGGGACTGTCGATGAGCAGTTCTTC. It specifies CASSADPGTVDEQFF.

This clone appeared a single time. This chain links TRBV18 with TRBJ1-1, with D uncertain. V gave up 2 bases and J gave up 4 bases, with 14 bases separating them. The CDR3 extends over 15 amino acids. Germline lookup yields CDR1 KGHSH and CDR2 LQKENI. The CDR3 sequence: CASSPGHLSSTEAFF. The CDR3 nucleotides are TGTGCCAGCTCACCAGGGCACCTCAGTTCCACTGAAGCTTTCTTT.

The chain links TRBV3-1 (or the pseudogene TRBV3-2) to TRBJ1-6; tentatively, D is TRBD1 (5 bases). The ends were cut back, 5 bases at V and 9 bases at J, with 11 bases in the middle. The CDR3 length is 13 residues. The germline V gene has CDR1 LGHDT and CDR2 YNNKEL (reference sequence). CDR3 nucleotide sequence: TGTGCCAGCAGCATCGTAGGGGTTTCACCCCTCCACTTT. As protein: CASSIVGVSPLHF.

The chain is built from TRBV7-8 and TRBJ1-1, with 7 positions matching TRBD1. This CDR3 spans 14 amino acids. The germline V gene has CDR1 SGHVS and CDR2 FQNEAQ. After removal of 5 bases from V and 6 bases from J, the junction contained 9 bases not matched to a gene. The CDR3: CASSAGQALAEAFF. The CDR3, as DNA: TGTGCCAGCAGCGCTGGACAGGCTTTGGCTGAAGCTTTCTTT.

V gene TRBV5-1 combines with J gene TRBJ2-3, with D unclear. The CDR3 length is 13 residues. CDR1 SGHRS and CDR2 YFSETQ come from the germline V gene. V lost 1 base, J lost 5 bases, and 8 bases lay in between. The CDR3 DNA sequence: TGCGCCAGCAGCTTGATCCCGGGAGATACGCAGTATTTT. Its translation: CASSLIPGDTQYF. The whole variable domain, remainder taken from reference TRBV5-1 and TRBJ2-3, is KAGVTQTPRYLIKTRGQQVTLSCSPISGHRSVSWYQQTPGQGLQFLFEYFSETQRNKGNFPGRFSGRQFSNSRSEMNVSTLELGDSALYLCASSLIPGDTQYFGPGTRLTVL.